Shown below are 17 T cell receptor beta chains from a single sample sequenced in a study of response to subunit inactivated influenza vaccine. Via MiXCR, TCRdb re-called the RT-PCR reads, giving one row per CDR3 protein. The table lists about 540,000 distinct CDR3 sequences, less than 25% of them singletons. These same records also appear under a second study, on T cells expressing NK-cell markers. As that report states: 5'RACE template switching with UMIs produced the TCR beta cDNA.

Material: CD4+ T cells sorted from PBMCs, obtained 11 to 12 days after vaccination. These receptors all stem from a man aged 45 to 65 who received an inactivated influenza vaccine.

In DNA form, the CDR3 reads TGTGCCAGCAGTTACTCGAGAAGGGTAGGAGAAAATGAGCAGTTCTTC. Translation gives CASSYSRRVGENEQFF. V usage is TRBV6-5 and J usage is TRBJ2-1; D remains unclear. Germline V gene data show CDR1 as MNHEY and CDR2 as SVGAGI. Trimming removed 0 bases from V and 7 bases from J, with 16 bases in between. The CDR3 consists of 16 residues.

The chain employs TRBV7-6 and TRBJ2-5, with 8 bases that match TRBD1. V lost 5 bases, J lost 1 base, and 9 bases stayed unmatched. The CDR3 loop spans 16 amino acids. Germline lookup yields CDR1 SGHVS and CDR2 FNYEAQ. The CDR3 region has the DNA TGTGCCAGCAGCCCGAAGATAGGACAGGGCCAAGAGACCCAGTACTTC. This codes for CASSPKIGQGQETQYF.

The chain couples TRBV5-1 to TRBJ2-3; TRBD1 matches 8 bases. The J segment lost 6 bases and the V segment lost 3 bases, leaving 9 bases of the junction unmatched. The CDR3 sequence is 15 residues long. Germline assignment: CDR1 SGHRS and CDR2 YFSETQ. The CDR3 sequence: CASSSYGQGKDTQYF. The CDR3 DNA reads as TGCGCCAGCAGCTCTTACGGACAGGGAAAGGATACGCAGTATTTT.

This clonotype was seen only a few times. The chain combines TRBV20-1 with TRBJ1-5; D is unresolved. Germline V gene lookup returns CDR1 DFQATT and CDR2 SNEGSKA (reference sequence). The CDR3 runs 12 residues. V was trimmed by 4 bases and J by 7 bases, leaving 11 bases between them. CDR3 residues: CSANLRRQPQHF. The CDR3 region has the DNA TGCAGTGCTAACCTACGTAGACAGCCCCAGCATTTT.

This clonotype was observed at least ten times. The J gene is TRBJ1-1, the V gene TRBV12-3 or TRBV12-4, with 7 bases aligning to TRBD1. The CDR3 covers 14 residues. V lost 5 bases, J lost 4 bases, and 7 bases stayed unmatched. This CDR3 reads CASSVTGASTEAFF. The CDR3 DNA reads TGTGCCAGCAGTGTTACAGGGGCGTCCACTGAAGCTTTCTTT.

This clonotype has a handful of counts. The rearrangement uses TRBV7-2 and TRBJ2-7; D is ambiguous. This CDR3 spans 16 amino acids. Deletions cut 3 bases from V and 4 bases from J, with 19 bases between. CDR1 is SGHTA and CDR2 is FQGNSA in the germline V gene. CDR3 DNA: TGTGCCAGCAGCTTCTCGCCGTTGGGCAGGAGATACGAGCAGTACTTC. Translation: CASSFSPLGRRYEQYF.

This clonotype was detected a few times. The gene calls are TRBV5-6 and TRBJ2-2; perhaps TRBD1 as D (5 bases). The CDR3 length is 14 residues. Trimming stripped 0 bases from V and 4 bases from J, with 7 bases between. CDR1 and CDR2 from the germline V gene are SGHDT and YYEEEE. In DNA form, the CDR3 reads TGTGCCAGCAGCTTGGGACAGCTCACCGGGGAGCTGTTTTTT. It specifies CASSLGQLTGELFF.

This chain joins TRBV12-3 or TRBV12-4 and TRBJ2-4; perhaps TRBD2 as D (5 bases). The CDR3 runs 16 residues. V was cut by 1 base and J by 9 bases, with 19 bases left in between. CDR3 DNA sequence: TGTGCCAGCAGTTTAGGGAGTATCGGACTGGCTCTCATTCAGTACTTC. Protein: CASSLGSIGLALIQYF.

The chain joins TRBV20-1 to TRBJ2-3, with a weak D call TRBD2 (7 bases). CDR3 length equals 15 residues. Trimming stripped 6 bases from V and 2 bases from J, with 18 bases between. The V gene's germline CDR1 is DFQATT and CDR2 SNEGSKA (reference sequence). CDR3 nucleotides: TGCAGTGCCTTGGGGGCTAGCGGTTACACAGATACGCAGTATTTT. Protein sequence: CSALGASGYTDTQYF.

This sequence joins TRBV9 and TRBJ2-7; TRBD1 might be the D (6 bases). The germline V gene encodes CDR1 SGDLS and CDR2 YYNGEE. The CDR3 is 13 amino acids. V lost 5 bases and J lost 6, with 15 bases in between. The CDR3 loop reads CASSNTGRGEQYF. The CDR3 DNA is TGTGCCAGCAGTAATACCGGCAGGGGCGAGCAGTACTTC. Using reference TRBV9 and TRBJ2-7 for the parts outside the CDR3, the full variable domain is DSGVTQTPKHLITATGQRVTLRCSPRSGDLSVYWYQQSLDQGLQFLIQYYNGEERAKGNILERFSAQQFPDLHSELNLSSLELGDSALYFCASSNTGRGEQYFGPGTRLTVT.

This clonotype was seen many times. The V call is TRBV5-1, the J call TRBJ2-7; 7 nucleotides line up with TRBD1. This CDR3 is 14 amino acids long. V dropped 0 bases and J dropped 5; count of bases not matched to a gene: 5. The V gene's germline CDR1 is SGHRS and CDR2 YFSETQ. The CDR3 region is CASSLGQGSDEQYF. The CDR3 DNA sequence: TGCGCCAGCAGCTTGGGACAGGGAAGTGACGAGCAGTACTTC.

CDR3 nucleotide sequence: TGTGCCAGCAGCCCCGGCCCCATACGAAACACCATATATTTT. This translates into CASSPGPIRNTIYF. V is TRBV7-6 and J is TRBJ1-3; no firm D call. The V gene's germline CDR1 is SGHVS and CDR2 FNYEAQ. This CDR3 comprises 14 residues. Trimming took 5 bases from V and 5 from J, leaving 13 bases between them. The variable domain in full, completed from reference TRBV7-6 and TRBJ1-3, reads GAGVSQSPRYKVTKRGQDVALRCDPISGHVSLYWYRQALGQGPEFLTYFNYEAQQDKSGLPNDRFSAERPEGSISTLTIQRTEQRDSAMYRCASSPGPIRNTIYFGEGSWLTVV.

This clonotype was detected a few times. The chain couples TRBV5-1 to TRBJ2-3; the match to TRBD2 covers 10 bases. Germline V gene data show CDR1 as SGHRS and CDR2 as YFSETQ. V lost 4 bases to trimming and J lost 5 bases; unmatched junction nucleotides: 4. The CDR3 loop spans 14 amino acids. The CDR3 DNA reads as TGCGCCAGCAGCATCAGCGGGAGGGAAGATACGCAGTATTTT. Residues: CASSISGREDTQYF.

DNA of the CDR3: TGTGCCAGCACCTTCGACGGATACAATGAGCAGTTCTTC. Translating it yields CASTFDGYNEQFF. V gene TRBV7-2 combines with J gene TRBJ2-1; no clear D. Germline assignment: CDR1 SGHTA and CDR2 FQGNSA. Between the trimmed V and J ends, which lost 7 bases and 4 bases, there was a span of 11 bases. The CDR3 totals 13 residues.

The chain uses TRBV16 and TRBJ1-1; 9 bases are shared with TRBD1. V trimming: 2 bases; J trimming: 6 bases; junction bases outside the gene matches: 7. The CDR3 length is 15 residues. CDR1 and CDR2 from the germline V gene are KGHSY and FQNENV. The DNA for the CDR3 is TGTGCCAGCAGCCAAATGGGACAGGGAGGCTCTGAAGCTTTCTTT. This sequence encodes CASSQMGQGGSEAFF.

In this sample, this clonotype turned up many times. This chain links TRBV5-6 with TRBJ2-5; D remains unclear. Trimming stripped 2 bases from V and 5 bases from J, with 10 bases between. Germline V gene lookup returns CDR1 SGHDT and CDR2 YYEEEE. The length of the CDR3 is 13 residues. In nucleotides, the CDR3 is TGTGCCAGCAGCTTCGGAACATCGGAGACCCAGTACTTC. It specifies CASSFGTSETQYF.

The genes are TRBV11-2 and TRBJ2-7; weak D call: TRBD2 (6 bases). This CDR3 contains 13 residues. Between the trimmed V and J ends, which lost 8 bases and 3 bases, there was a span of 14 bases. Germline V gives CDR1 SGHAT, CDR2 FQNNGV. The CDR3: CASGPGLYYEQYF. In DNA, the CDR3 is TGTGCCAGCGGCCCGGGACTCTACTACGAGCAGTACTTC.